The next 15 T cell receptor beta chains were all read from a single sample in a study of T cell responses to AZD1222 COVID-19 vaccine. Assay: immunoSEQ multiplex PCR; the TCRdb copy retains only in-frame clones and omits some. The table has about 120,000 clones, approximately 85% seen once. This material consisted of peripheral blood, taken on day 0 of AZD1222 vaccination. These receptor sequences come from an adult in good health.

The CDR3 here is CASSLNGGRGETQYF. Written as DNA, the CDR3 is TGCGCCAGCAGCTTAAACGGCGGGAGAGGAGAGACCCAGTACTTC. V and J are TRBV5-1 and TRBJ2-5, with 7 bases lining up with TRBD2. V was pared by 2 bases and J by 4 bases, with 8 bases of the junction left unmatched. The CDR3 loop spans 15 amino acids. Germline values: CDR1 SGHRS, CDR2 YFSETQ.

V usage is TRBV28 and J usage is TRBJ1-2; TRBD1 matches at 7 bases. This CDR3 is built from 13 residues. Germline assignment: CDR1 MDHEN and CDR2 SYDVKM. V was clipped by 3 bases and J by 8 bases; unmatched bases: 6. The CDR3 bases are TGTGCCAGCAGTTTGGTGACAGGGTTCGGCTACACCTTC. It specifies CASSLVTGFGYTF.

The chain uses TRBV9 and TRBJ2-5; 9 positions agree with TRBD1. The CDR3 has 16 amino acids. The V segment lost 3 bases and the J segment 7 bases; nucleotides outside the gene matches: 13. Germline V gene data show CDR1 as SGDLS and CDR2 as YYNGEE. The CDR3 loop reads CASSARPGTGTGTQYF. The CDR3 DNA reads as TGTGCCAGCAGCGCACGTCCCGGGACAGGGACAGGGACCCAGTACTTC. Complete variable domain (other parts from reference TRBV9 and TRBJ2-5): DSGVTQTPKHLITATGQRVTLRCSPRSGDLSVYWYQQSLDQGLQFLIQYYNGEERAKGNILERFSAQQFPDLHSELNLSSLELGDSALYFCASSARPGTGTGTQYFGPGTRLLVL.

The table lists this clone with a count of one. J is TRBJ1-1 and V is TRBV5-1; TRBD1 agrees at 10 bases. Trimming removed 3 bases from V and 1 base from J; junction bases left unmatched: 12. The germline gives CDR1 SGHRS, CDR2 YFSETQ. The CDR3 covers 18 residues. The CDR3 sequence: CASSSGGTGDGQNTEAFF. CDR3 coding DNA: TGCGCCAGCAGCTCGGGTGGGACAGGGGACGGCCAGAACACTGAAGCTTTCTTT. Based on the CDR3 plus reference TRBV5-1 and TRBJ1-1, the full variable domain is KAGVTQTPRYLIKTRGQQVTLSCSPISGHRSVSWYQQTPGQGLQFLFEYFSETQRNKGNFPGRFSGRQFSNSRSEMNVSTLELGDSALYLCASSSGGTGDGQNTEAFFGQGTRLTVV.

The chain links TRBV7-8 to TRBJ2-1, with 10 bases lining up with TRBD1. CDR1 SGHVS and CDR2 FQNEAQ come from the germline V gene. The CDR3 runs 14 residues. The trim removed 7 bases at V and 7 bases at J, leaving 7 bases unmatched. Here the CDR3 DNA reads TGTGCCAGCATCCTCCGGGACAGGGGTAATGAGCAGTTCTTC. Its protein product is CASILRDRGNEQFF. The full variable domain, rest sourced from reference TRBV7-8 and TRBJ2-1, is GAGVSQSPRYKVAKRGQDVALRCDPISGHVSLFWYQQALGQGPEFLTYFQNEAQLDKSGLPSDRFFAERPEGSVSTLKIQRTQQEDSAVYLCASILRDRGNEQFFGPGTRLTVL.

This chain connects TRBV30 to TRBJ1-1; TRBD1 is a possible D gene (5 bases). Between the trimmed V and J ends, which lost 0 bases and 3 bases, there was a span of 8 bases. The germline V gene has CDR1 GTSNPN and CDR2 SVGIG (reference sequence). The CDR3 is 13 amino acids. The CDR3 nucleotides read TGTGCCTGGAGTGTGAACAGGTACACTGAAGCTTTCTTT. It yields the protein CAWSVNRYTEAFF.

This clone was recorded once. The J gene is TRBJ2-2, the V gene TRBV6-4, with 7 bases matching TRBD2. Germline V gene lookup returns CDR1 MRHNA and CDR2 SNTAGT. Trimming at V came to 5 bases and at J to 0 bases, leaving 3 bases not matched to a gene. The CDR3 consists of 15 residues. CDR3 sequence reads: CASSTSEANTGELFF. In DNA form, the CDR3 reads TGTGCCAGCAGTACTAGCGAAGCGAACACCGGGGAGCTGTTTTTT.

The chain links TRBV6-1 to TRBJ2-7; TRBD2 aligns across 8 bases. Germline V gene data show CDR1 as MNHNS and CDR2 as SASEGT. J gave up 3 bases and V 4 bases, and 11 bases lay outside the gene matches. The CDR3 length is 16 residues. CDR3 amino acids: CASSGLNSGKSYEQYF. CDR3 in DNA: TGTGCCAGCAGTGGCCTCAATAGCGGGAAAAGCTACGAGCAGTACTTC.

The V and J genes are TRBV18 and TRBJ1-3; D is ambiguous. Trimming cost V 2 bases and J 0 bases, with 14 bases left between them. The germline V gene has CDR1 KGHSH and CDR2 LQKENI. The CDR3 extends over 17 amino acids. CDR3 in DNA: TGTGCCAGCTCACCAGAGGCTCGGCTAATCTCTGGAAACACCATATATTTT. Translated: CASSPEARLISGNTIYF.

This clone has a single count. The rearrangement joins TRBV7-8 to TRBJ1-2; D unclear. This CDR3 has 14 residues. Germline loops: CDR1 SGHVS, CDR2 FQNEAQ. V was shortened by 3 bases and J by 1 base, with 9 bases between the two germline ends. The CDR3 sequence is CASSLGSGNYGYTF. The DNA of the CDR3 is TGTGCCAGCAGCTTGGGCTCGGGTAACTATGGCTACACCTTC.

The chain couples TRBV11-2 to TRBJ1-2; 7 bases fit TRBD1. V was clipped by 4 bases and J by 7 bases; unmatched bases: 21. The CDR3 totals 18 residues. The germline V gene encodes CDR1 SGHAT and CDR2 FQNNGV. The chain's CDR3 is CASSSTLSRGRLGGGYTF. Written as DNA, the CDR3 is TGTGCCAGCAGCTCCACACTTAGTAGGGGGCGATTGGGAGGTGGCTACACCTTC. Combining the CDR3 with reference TRBV11-2 and TRBJ1-2 gives the whole variable domain EAGVAQSPRYKIIEKRQSVAFWCNPISGHATLYWYQQILGQGPKLLIQFQNNGVVDDSQLPKDRFSAERLKGVDSTLKIQPAKLEDSAVYLCASSSTLSRGRLGGGYTFGSGTRLTVV.

The chain uses TRBV2 and TRBJ1-2; possibly TRBD1 for D (5 bases). The CDR3 totals 13 residues. Germline-derived CDR1 and CDR2 are SNHLY and FYNNEI. Trimming left V 4 bases short and J 4 bases short, with 10 bases between. For the CDR3, the DNA is TGTGCCAGCAGTGCGTGGCAGGGCTATGGCTACACCTTC. Protein: CASSAWQGYGYTF. Drawing the rest from reference TRBV2 and TRBJ1-2, the complete variable domain is EPEVTQTPSHQVTQMGQEVILRCVPISNHLYFYWYRQILGQKVEFLVSFYNNEISEKSEIFDDQFSVERPDGSNFTLKIRSTKLEDSAMYFCASSAWQGYGYTFGSGTRLTVV.

The chain links TRBV5-1 to TRBJ1-2; D is perhaps TRBD1 (5 bases). Germline loops: CDR1 SGHRS, CDR2 YFSETQ. Trimming left V 4 bases short and J 6 bases short, with 19 bases between. The CDR3 extends over 15 amino acids. The CDR3 loop is CASSNRTTGPDGYTF. CDR3 coding DNA: TGCGCCAGCAGCAACAGAACAACAGGTCCCGATGGCTACACCTTC.

J is TRBJ2-1 and V is TRBV27, with D maybe TRBD1 (5 bases). Germline values: CDR1 MNHEY, CDR2 SMNVEV (reference sequence). V lost 0 bases, J lost 4 bases, and 13 bases lay in between. This CDR3 region has 16 residues. The CDR3 DNA reads TGTGCCAGCAGTTTATCCCCGGTGGGGCGGTACAATGAGCAGTTCTTC. Translation gives CASSLSPVGRYNEQFF.

The rearrangement joins TRBV7-8 to TRBJ2-3; 11 bases match TRBD2. The CDR3 has 16 residues. V gave up 5 bases and J gave up 2 bases; unmatched junction bases: 6. Germline loops: CDR1 SGHVS, CDR2 FQNEAQ. The CDR3 region has the DNA TGTGCCAGCAGCCCTCGGACTAGCGGGTCCACAGATACGCAGTATTTT. Protein product: CASSPRTSGSTDTQYF. Drawing the rest from reference TRBV7-8 and TRBJ2-3, the complete variable domain is GAGVSQSPRYKVAKRGQDVALRCDPISGHVSLFWYQQALGQGPEFLTYFQNEAQLDKSGLPSDRFFAERPEGSVSTLKIQRTQQEDSAVYLCASSPRTSGSTDTQYFGPGTRLTVL.